Listed below are T cell receptor beta chains from one sample, sequenced in a study of OX40 agonist ivuxolimab in advanced cancers. TCRdb's copy holds only in-frame clones and misses some; the assay was immunoSEQ multiplex PCR. The sample has some 60,000 clones; more than 80% are singletons. The sequenced sample was CD4+ or CD8+ T cells sorted from blood, obtained in a trial of the OX40 agonist ivuxolimab. The receptors were gathered from an adult with an advanced solid tumor such as melanoma, head and neck, liver or kidney cancer. Both conserved end residues are part of each CDR3. Fields, in order: D gene, clone size, J gene, V gene, CDR3 DNA, CDR3 protein. D genes are given only for firm matches. Rows give clone size only sometimes, using once, few, many, or a class for an expanded clone.

TRBD2	NA	TRBJ2-1	TRBV5-1	TGCGCCAGCAGCTTGGCTAGCGGGGGCAATGAGCAGTTCTTC	CASSLASGGNEQFF
NA	NA	TRBJ1-2	TRBV28	TGTGCCAGCAGTTTAGGGGCCTCTTTCAGTGGCTACACCTTC	CASSLGASFSGYTF
TRBD1	NA	TRBJ2-5	TRBV6-6	TGTGCCAGCAGTTACTTAGGACAGGGGGCCGAGACCCAGTACTTC	CASSYLGQGAETQYF
TRBD2	NA	TRBJ2-1	TRBV7-3	TGTGCCAGCAGCTTAGGGACTAGCGGGAGTTTGCATGAGCAGTTCTTC	CASSLGTSGSLHEQFF
NA	NA	TRBJ2-1	TRBV6-1	TGTGCCAGCAGTGATGCCGGGACAACACGGTTCTTC	CASSDAGTTRFF
TRBD2	NA	TRBJ2-1	TRBV9	TGTGCCAGCAGCGTAGCGAGGACTAGTGTGGGGCAGTTCTTC	CASSVARTSVGQFF
NA	NA	TRBJ1-1	TRBV5-1	TGCGCCAGCAGCGACGGCGGGGGCAACACTGAAGCTTTCTTT	CASSDGGGNTEAFF
TRBD1	NA	TRBJ1-2	TRBV28	TGTGCCAGCAGCCGGACAGGGGCATTAGGCTACACCTTC	CASSRTGALGYTF
NA	NA	TRBJ2-1	TRBV7-3	TGTGCCAGCAGCTTAACAAACAATGAGCAGTTCTTC	CASSLTNNEQFF
NA	few	TRBJ1-4	TRBV19	TGTGCCAGTAGGAGGTTAAGTACTAATGAAAAACTGTTTTTT	CASRRLSTNEKLFF
NA	few	TRBJ1-5	TRBV16	TGTGCCAGCAGCCAATCGGAAAATCAGCCCCAGCATTTT	CASSQSENQPQHF
TRBD2	NA	TRBJ2-7	TRBV18	TGTGCCAGCTCACCAACTAGCGCCCTCCTTGAAGAGCAGTACTTC	CASSPTSALLEEQYF
NA	NA	TRBJ2-1	TRBV4-3	TGCGCCAGCAGCACAACCCGGGGGGCTCCGGGACTTAAGCAGTTCTTC	CASSTTRGAPGLKQFF
TRBD1	once	TRBJ1-1	TRBV5-6	TGTGCCAGCAGCTCTTGGGGTACAGGGGGCACTGAAGCTTTCTTT	CASSSWGTGGTEAFF
TRBD1	NA	TRBJ1-1	TRBV11-1	TGTGCCAGCAGCCCGGACAGGGTAGGCACTGAAGCTTTCTTT	CASSPDRVGTEAFF
TRBD1	NA	TRBJ2-4	TRBV11-1	TGTGCCAGCAGCCCCCTCCGGGACAGGGGGCCCCTTCGGTACTTC	CASSPLRDRGPLRYF
NA	NA	TRBJ2-7	TRBV4-2	TGTGCCAGCAGCCAAGAAGTAATAGGGACCTACGAGCAGTACTTC	CASSQEVIGTYEQYF
NA	once	TRBJ1-3	TRBV7-3	TGTGCCAGCAGCTTAACCCCTGGAAACACCATATATTTT	CASSLTPGNTIYF
TRBD1	NA	TRBJ1-1	TRBV7-7	TGTGCTAGCAGCTCCGACAGGGGGACTGAAGCTTTCTTT	CASSSDRGTEAFF
NA	NA	TRBJ2-3	TRBV5-1	TGCGCCAGCCGACTAAGCGGACTTGGCACAGATACGCAGTATTTT	CASRLSGLGTDTQYF
NA	NA	TRBJ2-2	TRBV19	TGTGCCAGTAGTACACTACAGGGCGGCGGGGAGCTGTTTTTT	CASSTLQGGGELFF
NA	NA	TRBJ2-3	TRBV5-1	TGCGCCAGCATCGGAACCCAGGGTATGGCAGATACGCAGTATTTT	CASIGTQGMADTQYF
NA	NA	TRBJ2-2	TRBV19	TGTGCCAGTAGTAGGAGGATAGCCTCGAACACCGGGGAGCTGTTTTTT	CASSRRIASNTGELFF
TRBD2	NA	TRBJ2-7	TRBV7-7	TGTGCTAGCAGCTTAGAAGCGGGAGGCCTCTACGAGCAGTACTTC	CASSLEAGGLYEQYF
TRBD2	once	TRBJ2-2	TRBV18	TGTGCCAGTTCAACCACGTGGAGAGCGGGAGGGTTGAACACCGGGGAGCTGTTTTTT	CASSTTWRAGGLNTGELFF
NA	once	TRBJ2-3	TRBV29-1	TGCAGCGTACTTTTCGGGGCAGATACGCAGTATTTT	CSVLFGADTQYF
TRBD1	NA	TRBJ1-4	TRBV5-6	TGTGCCAGCAGTTACAGACCCCGACAGGGTTATGAAAAACTGTTTTTT	CASSYRPRQGYEKLFF
NA	NA	TRBJ2-7	TRBV6-5	TGTGCCAGCAGTTACGGTCGGGCCTCCCCAGCCTACGAGCAGTACTTC	CASSYGRASPAYEQYF
TRBD1	NA	TRBJ2-2	TRBV7-2	TGTGCCAGCAGCCCCGCACAGGGGGCCATTGGGGAGCTGTTTTTT	CASSPAQGAIGELFF
TRBD2	NA	TRBJ2-3	TRBV27	TGTGCCAGCCGGGTGGGGGGGTACACAGATACGCAGTATTTT	CASRVGGYTDTQYF
NA	NA	TRBJ2-1	TRBV28	TGTGCCAGCAGTGGGTACGCCGAGCAGTTCTTC	CASSGYAEQFF
NA	once	TRBJ1-2	TRBV5-1	TGCGCCAGCAGCCGGGGGGACGACGTTAACTATGGCTACACCTTC	CASSRGDDVNYGYTF
TRBD2	once	TRBJ2-5	TRBV25-1	TGTGCCAGCAGCAAATGGGCCGGGACTAGTCAGTACTTC	CASSKWAGTSQYF
NA	NA	TRBJ2-7	TRBV27	TGTGCCAGCAGACGGCCGGGACATACAGCGGGTGAGCAGTACTTC	CASRRPGHTAGEQYF
NA	NA	TRBJ1-1	TRBV7-9	TGTGCCAGCAGCTTAGTTTCAGCCGAAGCTTTCTTT	CASSLVSAEAFF
NA	once	TRBJ2-6	TRBV9	TGTGCCAGCAGACAGAGCTCTGGGGCCAACGTCCTGACTTTC	CASRQSSGANVLTF
TRBD1	few	TRBJ2-7	TRBV11-2	TGTGCCAGCAGATCTTTGAGACAGGGGTACGAGCAGTACTTC	CASRSLRQGYEQYF
TRBD1	NA	TRBJ2-5	TRBV6-1	TGTGCCAGCAGTTTCCAACAGGGGTACCAAGAGACCCAGTACTTC	CASSFQQGYQETQYF
TRBD1	once	TRBJ1-6	TRBV7-2	TGTGCCAGCAGCTTCCTAGGTCAGACCGGGACAGGGAATTCACCCCTCCACTTT	CASSFLGQTGTGNSPLHF
NA	once	TRBJ2-5	TRBV4-1	TGCGCCAGCAGCCAAGAGGCGGAGACCCAGTACTTC	CASSQEAETQYF
TRBD2	NA	TRBJ2-1	TRBV9	TGTGCCAGCAGCGTTCGACTAGCGGGCTGGGGTGAGCAGTTCTTC	CASSVRLAGWGEQFF
TRBD2	NA	TRBJ2-1	TRBV28	TGTGCCAGCAGTCCGGCGGGGGTGGGCTCCTACAATGAGCAGTTCTTC	CASSPAGVGSYNEQFF
NA	NA	TRBJ1-4	TRBV7-8	TGTGCCAGCAGCCAAGGGGGGTTTTCTAATGAAAAACTGTTTTTT	CASSQGGFSNEKLFF
NA	NA	TRBJ1-5	TRBV2	TGTGCCAGCACCCCCGGCAGTAGCAATCAGCCCCAGCATTTT	CASTPGSSNQPQHF
NA	NA	TRBJ1-6	TRBV5-4	TGTGCCAGCAGCTTTCAGCGGGGGCGGGTGTATAATTCACCCCTCCACTTT	CASSFQRGRVYNSPLHF
TRBD2	NA	TRBJ2-5	TRBV28	TGTGCCAGGAACGGGACTAGCGGGTCCCAAGAGACCCAGTACTTC	CARNGTSGSQETQYF
TRBD2	NA	TRBJ2-2	TRBV27	TGTGCCAGCAGTACAAAAGCGGGAGGGGCGAACACCGGGGAGCTGTTTTTT	CASSTKAGGANTGELFF
NA	NA	TRBJ1-2	TRBV28	TGTGCCAGCAGACTTGATGGCTACACCTTC	CASRLDGYTF
NA	NA	TRBJ2-7	TRBV7-2	TGTGCCAGCAGCTTATTGCCGGGGGTGATCGATGAGCAGTACTTC	CASSLLPGVIDEQYF
NA	NA	TRBJ2-1	TRBV10-3	TGTGCCATCAGTGAGTCAGCTTCGGGTGTCAATGAGCAGTTCTTC	CAISESASGVNEQFF
TRBD2	NA	TRBJ2-3	TRBV5-1	TGCGCCAGCAGCTTAACTCTAGCGGCCACAGATACGCAGTATTTT	CASSLTLAATDTQYF
NA	NA	TRBJ1-5	TRBV9	TGTGCCAGCAGCCCCCGAGGAGGGAGCAATCAGCCCCAGCATTTT	CASSPRGGSNQPQHF
TRBD2	NA	TRBJ2-3	TRBV30	TGTGCCTGGAGTGTGGGGACTAGCGGGGGACCCACAGATACGCAGTATTTT	CAWSVGTSGGPTDTQYF
TRBD2	NA	TRBJ2-7	TRBV7-2	TGTGCCAGCAGCCACCGGACTAGCGGGAGTGTCGACGAGCAGTACTTC	CASSHRTSGSVDEQYF
NA	NA	TRBJ2-7	TRBV2	TGTGCCAGCAAGGGACACTGGGGTAGCGGGCCTTACGAGCAGTACTTC	CASKGHWGSGPYEQYF
TRBD1	NA	TRBJ1-2	TRBV4-3	TGCGCCAGCAGCCTGGGAGACAGGGGGAAGGATGGCTACACCTTC	CASSLGDRGKDGYTF
NA	NA	TRBJ2-1	TRBV5-1	TGCGCCAGCAGCGCCGGCCCCGGGGGATCGTTCTTC	CASSAGPGGSFF
TRBD1	NA	TRBJ2-3	TRBV15	TGTGCCACCAGCAGCGACAGGGGAAAAACAGATACGCAGTATTTT	CATSSDRGKTDTQYF
NA	NA	TRBJ2-1	TRBV11-3	TGTGCCAGCAGCTCCCCCGAGGCGGGAACCTACAATGAGCAGTTCTTC	CASSSPEAGTYNEQFF